This TCR beta chain originates from a study of blood T cell repertoires in COVID-19. On the study more broadly: Italy, Spain and the United States were the sources of the convalescent and acute COVID-19 samples. Sources were T cells, B-cell-depleted T cells, or PBMCs; the material itself was cDNA or gDNA.

Sequenced by immunoSEQ multiplex PCR; TCRdb stores in-frame clones only, minus some. This table holds 150,000 to 200,000 clones, 75% to 85% found once. A word on this clone: The junction departs from germline at one end; a sequencing error may be responsible.

The germline CDR1 and CDR2 sequences are SGHRS and YFSETQ. This CDR3 spans 15 amino acids. The sequencing sample was made of peripheral blood. The chain is built from TRBV5-1 and TRBJ2-1; TRBD2 matches at 9 bases. This clonotype originated in a human donor in a cohort sampled during active COVID-19. DNA of the CDR3: TGCGCCAGCGGCTTAGCGGGAGCCGATTTCAATGAGCAGTTCTTC. Amino acids: CASGLAGADFNEQFF.